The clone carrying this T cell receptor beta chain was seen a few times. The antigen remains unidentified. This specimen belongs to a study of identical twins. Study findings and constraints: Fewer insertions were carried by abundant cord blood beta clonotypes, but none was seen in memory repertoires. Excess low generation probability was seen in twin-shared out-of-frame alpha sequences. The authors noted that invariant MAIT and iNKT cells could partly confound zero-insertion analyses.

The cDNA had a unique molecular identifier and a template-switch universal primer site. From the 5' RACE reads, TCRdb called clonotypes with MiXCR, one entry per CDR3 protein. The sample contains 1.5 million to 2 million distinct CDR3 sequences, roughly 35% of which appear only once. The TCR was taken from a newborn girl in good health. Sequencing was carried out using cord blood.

The CDR3 region has the DNA TGCGCCAGCAGTCCAATGAATGGCGGGGAGACCCAGTACTTC. Amino acid sequence: CASSPMNGGETQYF. The rearrangement links TRBV5-1 to TRBJ2-5, with a weak D call TRBD2 (5 bases). CDR1 is SGHRS, CDR2 YFSETQ, per germline. The CDR3 consists of 14 residues. V shed 5 bases and J shed 5 bases, with 16 bases lying between them.